This T cell receptor (beta chain) comes out of a study of blood T cell repertoires in COVID-19. Whole-study context: The origin of the acute and convalescent COVID-19 samples was the United States, Italy and Spain.

This clone was seen just once. Germline assignment: CDR1 MDHEN and CDR2 SYDVKM. The CDR3 is 15 amino acids. V was trimmed by 5 bases and J by 9 bases, leaving 19 bases between them. The data were produced by immunoSEQ multiplex PCR, yet TCRdb's version contains in-frame clones alone and is incomplete. The sample gives about 120,000 clones, approximately 90% of which show up once; roughly a quarter is in the top ten. The sequenced sample consisted of peripheral blood. The clonotype comes from a man aged 70-80 years with active or convalescent COVID-19. The rearrangement links TRBV28 to TRBJ2-2; D is perhaps TRBD1 (5 bases). The CDR3 DNA reads as TGTGCCAGCAGTCCACCCCTTCTCCCAGGGCGGGAGCTGTTTTTT. Protein: CASSPPLLPGRELFF.